This T cell receptor (beta chain) derives from a study of T cell repertoires in cytomegalovirus infection. Overall study: Researchers turned to recently identified HLA-C-restricted CMV epitopes as well as well-studied HLA-B-restricted ones. Indications of both CMV infection and matching HLA type were provided by public TCR beta signatures. Whole-study findings and limits: HLA-C-restricted CMV-specific TCR beta clonotypes were dominant in the ex vivo response.

V lost 6 bases and J lost 7, with 19 bases in between. The CDR3 runs 15 residues. TCRdb reprocessed the reads with MiXCR, giving one entry per CDR3 protein. The repertoire holds approximately 350,000 distinct CDR3 sequences, approximately 30% seen once, with approximately 13% in the top ten. This clonotype was picked up a small number of times. Its antigen is undetermined. Sequences were derived from cultured PBMCs, sampled from culture after CMV antigen stimulation. The sequence came from a human donor in good health (CMV status not recorded). Some clones in this sample may be carry-over from other donors' samples. The chain carries TRBV12-3 or TRBV12-4 and TRBJ2-1, with D uncertain. The CDR3, as DNA: TGTGCCAGCAGAGAATATACCAGTCCCGGGAATGAGCAGTTCTTC. Its translation is CASREYTSPGNEQFF.